Reported below is one T cell receptor beta chain. The CDR3 loop spans 14 amino acids. Trimming shortened V by 3 bases and J by 0 bases, and 9 bases separated the two germline ends. CDR1 and CDR2 from the germline V gene are MDHEN and SYDVKM. This sample was included in a study of blood T cell repertoires in COVID-19. Original analysis: Amplification with reference gene primers provided the estimates of nucleated cell counts. The assay was immunoSEQ multiplex PCR, and TCRdb's table has in-frame clones only and misses some. For V, J and clone size, that table is used; D and trimming come from the DNA. Of a few hundred thousand clones in the sample, roughly nine tenths were seen once.

This TCR came from a woman aged 45-65 years with acute or convalescent COVID-19. The J gene is TRBJ2-7, the V gene TRBV28, with D unresolved. Sequencing was carried out using peripheral blood. The CDR3 loop reads CASSLLTYSYEQYF. In DNA, the CDR3 is TGTGCCAGCAGTTTGCTCACTTACTCCTACGAGCAGTACTTC. Full variable domain (remainder filled in from reference TRBV28 and TRBJ2-7): DVKVTQSSRYLVKRTGEKVFLECVQDMDHENMFWYRQDPGLGLRLIYFSYDVKMKEKGDIPEGYSVSREKKERFSLILESASTNQTSMYLCASSLLTYSYEQYFGPGTRLTVT.